The 22 T cell receptor beta chains in this list originate from one sample, sequenced in a study of post-analysis software for immune sequencing data (dated by TCRdb to between 2015 and 2016). Overall study outcomes, separate from this receptor: Several TRBV segments, including TRBV5-6, TRBV5-1 and TRBV20-1, were significantly more frequent in patients than controls.

The library was produced with PCR. Data came from an Illumina HiSeq 2500. To reduce PCR and sequencing biases, unique molecular identifiers were built into the TCR beta cDNA libraries. In-frame beta chains were kept once TCRdb had trimmed the public reads at Q25 with fastp and called clones with MiXCR. Identical CDR3 protein sequences are pooled into one entry, listed with their most common genes and DNA. The sample records 700,000 to 800,000 distinct CDR3 sequences, about 27% of which are singletons. The ten largest clones take up under 0.7% of the sample. Their antigens remain unidentified. The sample taken for sequencing was blood. Receptor source: a girl between 10 and 17 years old with multiple sclerosis.

The chain combines TRBV20-1 with TRBJ2-7; 10 nucleotides align to TRBD1. V was clipped by 6 bases and J by 6 bases; unmatched bases: 2. Germline V gene lookup returns CDR1 DFQATT and CDR2 SNEGSKA (reference sequence). The CDR3 spans 11 residues. CDR3 in amino acids: CSARQGAEQYF. The CDR3 nucleotides are TGCAGTGCGAGACAGGGGGCCGAGCAGTACTTC.

The sample holds a few counts of this clonotype. The gene calls are TRBV20-1 and TRBJ2-5; a weak D match, TRBD1 (5 bases). The DNA matches TRBJ2-7 better at its end, which makes the J call doubtful. Germline V gene lookup returns CDR1 DFQATT and CDR2 SNEGSKA (reference sequence). CDR3 length: 14 amino acids. CDR3 bases: TGCAGTGCTAGGGGGCTTGAGAAAATGGACGAGCAGTACTTC. Translating gives CSARGLEKMDEQYF.

Only a few counts were recorded for this clonotype. This chain joins TRBV7-2 and TRBJ1-2; 10 nucleotides agree with TRBD1. The CDR3 loop spans 15 amino acids. Germline V CDR1 and CDR2: SGHTA, FQGNSA. V lost 4 bases to trimming and J lost 6 bases; unmatched junction nucleotides: 8. CDR3 protein: CASSSWTGGQNGYTF. The CDR3 nucleotides read TGTGCCAGCAGCTCATGGACAGGGGGTCAGAATGGCTACACCTTC.

This clonotype showed up just a few times. This chain uses TRBV6-5 with TRBJ2-1; TRBD1 matches at 7 bases. The J segment lost 8 bases and the V segment lost 4 bases, leaving 11 bases of the junction unmatched. The CDR3 has 15 residues. The V gene's germline CDR1 is MNHEY and CDR2 SVGAGI. CDR3 loop: CASSSPGQPGDEQFF. The DNA of the CDR3 is TGTGCCAGCAGTTCCCCGGGACAGCCTGGGGATGAGCAGTTCTTC.

This clonotype was detected a few times. This chain links TRBV29-1 with TRBJ2-7, with 7 bases lining up with TRBD1. Germline CDR1 SQVTM, CDR2 ANQGSEA. The CDR3 totals 12 residues. The V and J ends lost 6 bases and 5 bases, in that order; junction bases with no gene match: 7. CDR3 amino acids: CSVSTGHDEQYF. The CDR3 bases are TGCAGCGTCTCGACAGGGCACGACGAGCAGTACTTC.

This clonotype was observed many times. The chain has TRBV6-2 or TRBV6-3 and TRBJ2-7; possibly TRBD1 or TRBD2 for D (5 bases each). Trimming left V 5 bases short and J 2 bases short, with 13 bases between. The CDR3 extends over 14 amino acids. Germline lookup yields CDR1 MNHEY and CDR2 SVGEGT. The chain's CDR3 is CASSRGGPTYEQYF. CDR3 bases: TGTGCCAGCAGTCGGGGCGGGCCTACCTACGAGCAGTACTTC.

The chain joins TRBV7-9 to TRBJ2-4; perhaps TRBD1 as D (6 bases). The J call may be mistaken, given a closer DNA end match to TRBJ2-7. Germline CDR1 is SEHNR and CDR2 is FQNEAQ (reference sequence). This CDR3 contains 18 residues. The CDR3 region is CASSSLEGGQPLTYEQYF. The CDR3 bases are TGTGCCAGCAGCTCCCTAGAAGGGGGACAACCCCTCACCTACGAGCAGTACTTC.

This clonotype has a handful of counts. This chain links TRBV7-9 with TRBJ2-3, with D uncertain. The CDR3 is made up of 16 amino acids. Trimming cost V 5 bases and J 0 bases, with 15 bases left between them. CDR1 is SEHNR and CDR2 is FQNEAQ in the germline V gene (reference sequence). The CDR3 protein is CASSLISLGSTDTQYF. CDR3 bases: TGTGCCAGCAGCCTTATTAGTCTTGGGAGCACAGATACGCAGTATTTT.

This clonotype was counted ten times or more. This chain uses TRBV4-3 with TRBJ1-2; D is possibly TRBD1 (5 bases). This CDR3 region has 17 residues. Trimming pared 0 bases from V and 4 bases from J, leaving 18 bases between. Germline V gives CDR1 LGHNA, CDR2 YSLEER. For the CDR3, the DNA is TGCGCCAGCAGCCAAGAACCGATCTGGGGGGACGGCTATGGCTACACCTTC. This codes for CASSQEPIWGDGYGYTF.

The chain couples TRBV20-1 to TRBJ2-1, with 8 positions matching TRBD1. The CDR3 covers 16 residues. The germline gives CDR1 DFQATT, CDR2 SNEGSKA (reference sequence). V was clipped by 1 base and J by 12 bases; unmatched bases: 17. As DNA, the CDR3 is TGCAGTGCTAGAGGGGCTGACAGGGGTAGTTACAGGCGGCAGTTCTTC. It specifies CSARGADRGSYRRQFF.

V and J are TRBV20-1 and TRBJ2-5; D is unresolved. The J call is in doubt because the DNA end fits TRBJ2-7 better. From germline, CDR1 is DFQATT and CDR2 SNEGSKA (reference sequence). The CDR3 is 13 residues long. The CDR3 sequence is CSASIYRSYEQYF. CDR3 sequence (DNA): TGCAGTGCTAGTATTTACAGATCCTACGAGCAGTACTTC.

As concerns this clonotype: It may be a read error: a sequence one base away is much more abundant. The chain carries TRBV27 and TRBJ2-7; TRBD2 agrees at 7 bases. The V gene's germline CDR1 is MNHEY and CDR2 SMNVEV (reference sequence). Trimming at V came to 11 bases and at J to 2 bases, leaving 12 bases not matched to a gene. The CDR3 covers 14 residues. CDR3 sequence: CAGIPGGKPYEQYF. The CDR3 coding sequence is TGTGCCGGCATCCCCGGGGGGAAACCCTACGAGCAGTACTTC.

This clonotype was seen a few times. J is TRBJ1-2 and V is TRBV6-5, with D possibly TRBD1 on 5 matching bases. Trimming removed 4 bases from V and 6 bases from J, with 21 bases in between. The germline gives CDR1 MNHEY, CDR2 SVGAGI. This CDR3 is built from 16 residues. The CDR3 nucleotides read TGTGCCAGCAGTTCCCATCTCGAGGGCAGGGCAGATGGCTACACCTTC. Its protein is CASSSHLEGRADGYTF.

This clonotype was counted many times. The chain uses TRBV6-4 and TRBJ1-2, with 8 bases fitting TRBD1. J was trimmed by 6 bases and V by 0 bases; bases with no gene match: 0. CDR1 is MRHNA, CDR2 SNTAGT, per germline. The CDR3 is made up of 13 amino acids. Here the CDR3 reads CASSDSTGDGYTF. The CDR3 DNA is TGTGCCAGCAGTGACTCGACAGGGGATGGCTACACCTTC.

There are a few counts of this clonotype. V and J are TRBV10-3 and TRBJ1-5; D may be TRBD1 (5 bases). CDR1 is ENHRY, CDR2 SYGVKD, per germline. Trimming removed 2 bases at V and 2 bases at J, with 7 bases between. The CDR3 contains 14 residues. The CDR3 is CAISEVRGNQPQHF. CDR3 DNA: TGTGCCATCAGTGAGGTCAGGGGCAATCAGCCCCAGCATTTT.

V gene TRBV20-1 combines with J gene TRBJ2-5; D is possibly TRBD2 (7 bases). Per the germline V gene, CDR1 is DFQATT and CDR2 is SNEGSKA (reference sequence). The CDR3 is 14 amino acids. Trimming stripped 5 bases from V and 5 bases from J, with 18 bases between. The CDR3 DNA is TGCAGTGCTGTGAGAGGGGGGGCAGGGGAGACCCAGTACTTC. Protein sequence: CSAVRGGAGETQYF.

As DNA, the CDR3 is TGCAGTTCACTAACCGGGGCCGGATGGGGGGCTGGCTACACCTTC. This translates into CSSLTGAGWGAGYTF. The chain recombines TRBV29-1 with TRBJ1-2; tentatively, D is TRBD1 (6 bases). Germline lookup yields CDR1 SQVTM and CDR2 ANQGSEA. This CDR3 spans 15 amino acids.

V usage is TRBV5-1 and J usage is TRBJ2-7; 11 bases map to TRBD1. The end of the DNA aligns better with TRBJ2-5, so the J call may be wrong. This CDR3 region has 16 residues. From germline, CDR1 is SGHRS and CDR2 YFSETQ. The CDR3 reads CASSLFTGTGGETQYF. CDR3 bases: TGCGCCAGCAGCCTGTTTACCGGGACAGGGGGAGAGACCCAGTACTTC.

The chain recombines TRBV3-1 with TRBJ1-5; 8 bases agree with TRBD1. CDR3 length equals 15 residues. The V gene's germline CDR1 is LGHDT and CDR2 YNNKEL (reference sequence). Trimming took 4 bases from V and 0 from J; bases not matched to a gene: 2. Written as DNA, the CDR3 is TGTGCCAGCAGCCCACAGGGGGGTAGCAATCAGCCCCAGCATTTT. Amino acids: CASSPQGGSNQPQHF.

The table lists this clonotype with a few counts. J is TRBJ2-3 and V is TRBV4-1; the D call may be TRBD1 or TRBD2 (6 bases each). The CDR3 length is 18 residues. From germline, CDR1 is MGHRA and CDR2 YSYEKL. V lost 0 bases and J 0 bases, leaving 16 bases between the germline ends. CDR3 nucleotide sequence: TGCGCCAGCAGCCAAGAAGGTTTCGGGGGCTCCAGCACAGATACGCAGTATTTT. Residues: CASSQEGFGGSSTDTQYF.

This rearrangement joins TRBV14 to TRBJ2-7; 7 bases fit TRBD2. The CDR3 length is 13 residues. The J segment lost 4 bases and the V segment lost 4 bases, leaving 4 bases of the junction unmatched. Germline V gene data show CDR1 as SGHDN and CDR2 as FVKESK. CDR3: CASSPLGRYEQYF. The CDR3 coding sequence is TGTGCCAGCAGCCCCCTCGGGAGGTACGAGCAGTACTTC.

V gene TRBV20-1 combines with J gene TRBJ2-1; 13 bases are a match to TRBD2. Germline V gives CDR1 DFQATT, CDR2 SNEGSKA (reference sequence). V dropped 6 bases and J dropped 9; count of bases not matched to a gene: 8. The CDR3 contains 14 residues. The CDR3 is CSAATSGRTSEQFF. CDR3 DNA sequence: TGCAGTGCCGCGACTAGCGGGAGGACTAGTGAGCAGTTCTTC.